This T cell receptor (beta chain) was captured in a study of cytomegalovirus exposure and HLA in healthy donors. Study-wide points: Per a prior analysis, the majority of TCR beta V segments were productive roughly 87% or roughly 30% of the time. Some segments of the V type, notably TRBV6-2 and TRBV6-3, were excluded as indistinguishable.

Points on this clone: The antigen remains undetermined.

Donors had nominal health at sampling but likely had unrecorded immune exposures. Deletions cut 5 bases from V and 2 bases from J, with 16 bases between. From germline, CDR1 is SGHDT and CDR2 YYEEEE. This CDR3 spans 16 amino acids. The PCR contained 60 Vbeta and 13 Jbeta primers. TCRdb's table, derived via immunoSEQ multiplex PCR, lists solely in-frame clones and lacks some. The table lists fewer than 150,000 clones. V usage is TRBV5-6 and J usage is TRBJ2-2, with a possible D match to TRBD2 (6 bases). Sequences were obtained from PBMCs. This TCR was sampled from a man aged 35-49 years in good health and CMV-seronegative. The CDR3 loop reads CASRKTGTFNTGELFF. In DNA form, the CDR3 reads TGTGCCAGCAGAAAAACCGGGACTTTCAACACCGGGGAGCTGTTTTTT.